What follows are 22 T cell receptor beta chains derived from one specimen sequenced in a study of follicular helper T cells after annual influenza vaccination. Noted time point: 2014-2015 season, 7 days after vaccination. Profiled with immunoSEQ multiplex PCR; TCRdb holds only in-frame clones, not every one. The table includes approximately 9,700 clones, around 81% detected once. The sample consisted of CXCR5- memory CD4+ T cells sorted from blood, taken 7 days after influenza vaccination. The receptors stem from an adult who received the influenza vaccine.

This clone showed up just a few times. The rearrangement uses TRBV2 and TRBJ1-5; a possible D gene is TRBD1 (6 bases). The CDR3 runs to 14 residues. Germline lookup yields CDR1 SNHLY and CDR2 FYNNEI. The V gene lost 0 bases and the J gene lost 6 bases, with 9 bases spanning the gap. The chain's CDR3 is CASSEAGGGQPQHF. As DNA, the CDR3 is TGTGCCAGCAGTGAAGCGGGGGGCGGTCAGCCCCAGCATTTT.

This clone was seen only a few times. The chain links TRBV6-5 to TRBJ2-7; 9 bases fit TRBD1. This CDR3 is 13 amino acids long. V lost 5 bases and J lost 6; bases outside the gene matches: 5. CDR1 and CDR2 from the germline V gene are MNHEY and SVGAGI. CDR3 region: CASSRDRESEQYF. In DNA form, the CDR3 reads TGTGCCAGCAGTCGGGACAGGGAAAGCGAGCAGTACTTC.

In regard to this clone: At one boundary the junction diverges from the germline segment, which might be a read error. The chain couples TRBV5-5 to TRBJ1-2; TRBD1 might be the D (6 bases). The germline V gene encodes CDR1 SGHKS and CDR2 YYEKEE (reference sequence). The CDR3 spans 13 residues. CDR3 in DNA: TGTGCCAGCAGATTGGAGGGGGTTGATGGCTACACCTTC. Protein sequence: CASRLEGVDGYTF.

The chain recombines TRBV14 with TRBJ2-7, with 10 bases that match TRBD2. Germline values: CDR1 SGHDN, CDR2 FVKESK. This CDR3 has 16 residues. V lost 1 base, J lost 7 bases, and 10 bases stayed unmatched. CDR3 coding DNA: TGTGCCAGCAGCCAAGTAAGGGGACTAGCGACGGGGGAGCAGTACTTC. This sequence encodes CASSQVRGLATGEQYF.

This clone occurred a few times. CDR3 sequence (DNA): TGTGCCAGCAGCGAGGACAGGGGCGGGACAGATACGCAGTATTTT. This gives the protein CASSEDRGGTDTQYF. The chain recombines TRBV6-4 with TRBJ2-3; 9 positions match TRBD1. This CDR3 is built from 15 residues. V dropped 6 bases and J dropped 3; count of bases not matched to a gene: 7. CDR1 is MRHNA and CDR2 is SNTAGT in the germline V gene.

The V and J genes are TRBV25-1 and TRBJ1-1; no reliable D call. Germline CDR1 and CDR2: MGHDK and SYGVNS. This CDR3 has 13 residues. The V gene lost 5 bases and the J gene lost 1 base, with 8 bases spanning the gap. The CDR3 is CASSRQQNTEAFF. The CDR3 nucleotides read TGTGCCAGCAGTCGGCAGCAGAACACTGAAGCTTTCTTT.

This clone has only one observation. V and J are TRBV28 and TRBJ2-5, with D possibly TRBD2 on 7 matching bases. This CDR3 is 15 amino acids long. Germline V gene sequence: CDR1 MDHEN, CDR2 SYDVKM. Trimming removed 2 bases at V and 6 bases at J, with 16 bases between. The CDR3 nucleotides read TGTGCCAGCAGTTTAGCGGGGGCTGCTGGTCAGACCCAGTACTTC. Translating it yields CASSLAGAAGQTQYF.

J is TRBJ1-1 and V is TRBV30, with D uncertain. The CDR3 consists of 14 residues. Per germline, CDR1 GTSNPN and CDR2 SVGIG (reference sequence). V lost 1 base to trimming and J lost 1 base, with 10 bases between them. The CDR3 DNA reads TGTGCCTGGAGTGGGAGACAAAGGAACACTGAAGCTTTCTTT. This codes for CAWSGRQRNTEAFF.

The chain employs TRBV7-2 and TRBJ2-5, with D hard to call. The ends were cut back, 3 bases at V and 6 bases at J, with 11 bases in the middle. This CDR3 contains 13 residues. Germline V gene sequence: CDR1 SGHTA, CDR2 FQGNSA. CDR3 protein: CASSFKGVKTQYF. The CDR3 coding sequence is TGTGCCAGCAGCTTTAAGGGCGTCAAGACCCAGTACTTC.

This CDR3 reads CASSDGGGPSNEQFF. The CDR3 DNA sequence: TGTGCCAGCAGCGACGGTGGAGGGCCTAGCAATGAGCAGTTCTTC. The rearrangement links TRBV2 to TRBJ2-1; perhaps TRBD2 as D (6 bases). Germline loops: CDR1 SNHLY, CDR2 FYNNEI. V shed 6 bases and J shed 6 bases, with 18 bases lying between them. This CDR3 spans 15 amino acids.

The chain joins TRBV7-2 to TRBJ1-1; D perhaps matches TRBD1 (6 bases). Trimming cost V 0 bases and J 10 bases, with 12 bases left between them. The CDR3 totals 13 residues. CDR1 and CDR2 from the germline V gene are SGHTA and FQGNSA. CDR3 nucleotide sequence: TGTGCCAGCAGCTTAGCGGCGGGGGCTAGAGCTTTCTTT. Residues: CASSLAAGARAFF.

In this sample, this clone turned up a few times. The rearrangement links TRBV7-3 to TRBJ2-7; 8 bases agree with TRBD1. CDR1 is SGHTA and CDR2 is FQGTGA in the germline V gene. The CDR3 runs to 13 residues. V shed 5 bases and J 6 bases; nucleotides not matched to a gene: 6. CDR3 DNA sequence: TGTGCCAGCAGCCTGGACAGGGAAGGCGAGCAGTACTTC. Protein sequence: CASSLDREGEQYF. The variable domain in full, with the rest retrieved from reference TRBV7-3 and TRBJ2-7, is GAGVSQTPSNKVTEKGKYVELRCDPISGHTALYWYRQSLGQGPEFLIYFQGTGAADDSGLPNDRFFAVRPEGSVSTLKIQRTERGDSAVYLCASSLDREGEQYFGPGTRLTVT.

The V and J genes are TRBV18 and TRBJ2-3, with D unclear. This CDR3 region has 16 residues. Trimming pared 6 bases from V and 3 bases from J, leaving 19 bases between. CDR1 and CDR2 (germline): KGHSH, LQKENI. For the CDR3, the DNA is TGTGCCAGCTCGACGTCCATTTGGGCAGTAACAGATACGCAGTATTTT. It translates to CASSTSIWAVTDTQYF.

The chain joins TRBV7-9 to TRBJ2-5; D may match TRBD1 or TRBD2 (5 bases each). V was pared by 5 bases and J by 3 bases, with 13 bases between. Germline values: CDR1 SEHNR, CDR2 FQNEAQ (reference sequence). The length of the CDR3 is 14 residues. CDR3 loop: CASSQNGGEETQYF. The CDR3 DNA follows: TGTGCCAGCAGCCAAAATGGGGGAGAAGAGACCCAGTACTTC.

V usage is TRBV4-1 and J usage is TRBJ2-6; D is unclear. Germline V gene data show CDR1 as MGHRA and CDR2 as YSYEKL. There are 14 residues in the CDR3. Trimming cost V 3 bases and J 1 base, with 4 bases left between them. The CDR3 coding sequence is TGCGCCAGCAGCCAGCCATCTGGGGCCAACGTCCTGACTTTC. It is translated as CASSQPSGANVLTF.

The chain is built from TRBV28 and TRBJ2-1; 7 bases map to TRBD2. J lost 3 bases, V lost 10 bases, and 0 bases had no gene match. This CDR3 has 11 residues. The germline V gene encodes CDR1 MDHEN and CDR2 SYDVKM. The CDR3 coding sequence is TGTGCCACTAGCGGCTACAATGAGCAGTTCTTC. Amino acids: CATSGYNEQFF.

The chain uses TRBV18 and TRBJ2-5; 12 bases map to TRBD1. Germline loops: CDR1 KGHSH, CDR2 LQKENI. The CDR3 consists of 16 residues. With V trimmed by 3 bases and J by 5 bases, 7 bases remained unmatched. CDR3 residues: CASSPTGTGGQETQYF. The CDR3 nucleotides read TGTGCCAGCTCACCCACCGGGACAGGGGGCCAGGAGACCCAGTACTTC.

Remarks on this clone: Other DNA sequences of this sample code for an identical CDR3. The rearrangement joins TRBV5-1 to TRBJ1-4; D unresolved. The CDR3 sequence is 13 residues long. The V end was cut by 1 base, the J end by 6 bases, with 7 bases between. Germline V lookup: CDR1 SGHRS, CDR2 YFSETQ. CDR3 DNA: TGCGCCAGCAGCTTGAATATTGATGAAAAACTGTTTTTT. This gives the protein CASSLNIDEKLFF.

V gene TRBV4-1 combines with J gene TRBJ1-1; D call uncertain. V lost 0 bases to trimming and J lost 5 bases, with 13 bases between them. The CDR3 totals 15 residues. Germline V CDR1 and CDR2: MGHRA, YSYEKL. In nucleotides, the CDR3 is TGCGCCAGCAGCCAAGACGGGAGTGGGAAGACTGAAGCTTTCTTT. Translated, it gives CASSQDGSGKTEAFF.

The chain carries TRBV9 and TRBJ1-1; tentative D call: TRBD1 (5 bases). This CDR3 contains 16 residues. V was clipped by 0 bases and J by 0 bases, with 12 bases between them. Germline V lookup: CDR1 SGDLS, CDR2 YYNGEE. The CDR3, as DNA: TGTGCCAGCAGCGTAGATTCAGGGAGACTGAACACTGAAGCTTTCTTT. This codes for CASSVDSGRLNTEAFF.

The gene calls are TRBV29-1 and TRBJ1-1; the match to TRBD1 covers 7 bases. The CDR3 loop spans 13 amino acids. V shed 5 bases, J shed 4 bases, and the junction held 7 bases outside the gene matches. Looked up from germline, CDR1 is SQVTM and CDR2 is ANQGSEA. CDR3 residues: CSVTGDGGTEAFF. The CDR3 region has the DNA TGCAGCGTTACAGGGGACGGGGGCACTGAAGCTTTCTTT. The complete variable domain, with remaining parts taken from reference TRBV29-1 and TRBJ1-1, reads SAVISQKPSRDICQRGTSLTIQCQVDSQVTMMFWYRQQPGQSLTLIATANQGSEATYESGFVIDKFPISRPNLTFSTLTVSNMSPEDSSIYLCSVTGDGGTEAFFGQGTRLTVV.

The chain couples TRBV5-1 to TRBJ2-3; D is perhaps TRBD1 (6 bases). The germline gives CDR1 SGHRS, CDR2 YFSETQ. The CDR3 is made up of 14 amino acids. The V gene lost 0 bases and the J gene lost 5 bases, with 10 bases spanning the gap. The CDR3 DNA reads TGCGCCAGCAGCTTGGAAACGGACAGAGATACGCAGTATTTT. Translated: CASSLETDRDTQYF.